The 16 T cell receptor beta chains below were found in one sample sequenced in a study of shared clonotypes between healthy human individuals. Method: immunoSEQ multiplex PCR; TCRdb's copy keeps in-frame clones and lacks some. This sample has more than 2,000,000 clones, with 85% to 95% found just once. Source material: naive CD4+ T cells from PBMCs. Regarding subset: CD45RA+ positively selected. The receptors derive from a man aged 18 to 30 in good health. Some clones in this sample may be carry-over from other donors' samples.

The genes are TRBV19 and TRBJ2-2, with a tentative D call TRBD2 (5 bases). V was trimmed by 8 bases and J by 13 bases, leaving 11 bases between them. CDR1 and CDR2 (germline): LNHDA, SQIVND (reference sequence). This CDR3 has 10 residues. The chain's CDR3 is CASGRVRLFF. The CDR3 region has the DNA TGTGCCAGTGGGCGGGTTAGGCTGTTTTTT.

J is TRBJ2-7 and V is TRBV27; D ambiguous. The germline gives CDR1 MNHEY, CDR2 SMNVEV (reference sequence). V was cut by 8 bases and J by 2 bases, with 16 bases left in between. The CDR3 is 14 residues long. Here the CDR3 DNA reads TGTGCCAGCCATCAATGGGCCTCCCCCTACGAGCAGTACTTC. Its translation: CASHQWASPYEQYF.

The chain combines TRBV5-1 with TRBJ2-1; D tentatively reads TRBD1 or TRBD2 (5 bases each). The V gene lost 4 bases and the J gene lost 5 bases, with 13 bases spanning the gap. Germline V gene sequence: CDR1 SGHRS, CDR2 YFSETQ. CDR3 length equals 14 residues. The CDR3 protein is CASSMAGTDNEQFF. The CDR3 nucleotides read TGCGCCAGCAGCATGGCCGGGACGGACAATGAGCAGTTCTTC. Full variable domain (missing parts from reference TRBV5-1 and TRBJ2-1): KAGVTQTPRYLIKTRGQQVTLSCSPISGHRSVSWYQQTPGQGLQFLFEYFSETQRNKGNFPGRFSGRQFSNSRSEMNVSTLELGDSALYLCASSMAGTDNEQFFGPGTRLTVL.

The chain is built from TRBV19 and TRBJ2-7, with TRBD1 matching 7 bases. The V and J ends lost 6 bases and 0 bases, in that order; junction bases with no gene match: 8. CDR3 length: 15 residues. CDR1 is LNHDA and CDR2 is SQIVND in the germline V gene (reference sequence). CDR3 in amino acids: CASRISGTASYEQYF. In DNA, the CDR3 is TGTGCCAGTAGGATCTCCGGGACAGCCTCCTACGAGCAGTACTTC.

This chain uses TRBV6-1 with TRBJ2-1, with D unclear. This CDR3 has 15 residues. The V gene lost 8 bases and the J gene lost 0 bases, with 14 bases spanning the gap. Germline values: CDR1 MNHNS, CDR2 SASEGT. CDR3 in amino acids: CASGTQSLSYNEQFF. The CDR3 bases are TGTGCCAGCGGTACACAGTCCCTCTCCTACAATGAGCAGTTCTTC.

This clone was observed a few times. V usage is TRBV10-3 and J usage is TRBJ1-1; tentatively, D is TRBD1 (5 bases). The germline V gene encodes CDR1 ENHRY and CDR2 SYGVKD. The V end lost 0 bases, the J end lost 5 bases, and 13 bases lay between the germline ends. The CDR3 length is 15 residues. The CDR3 reads CAISESRGVGTEAFF. The CDR3 nucleotides read TGTGCCATCAGTGAGTCACGGGGCGTCGGGACTGAAGCTTTCTTT.

This clone was recorded only once. The rearrangement links TRBV6-6 to TRBJ1-1; D is ambiguous. V gave up 6 bases and J gave up 0 bases, with 14 bases separating them. The CDR3 consists of 15 residues. Germline V gives CDR1 MNHNY, CDR2 SVGAGI (reference sequence). CDR3 DNA: TGTGCCAGCAGATTGGGGATAGCAATGAACACTGAAGCTTTCTTT. Amino acids: CASRLGIAMNTEAFF.

The gene calls are TRBV9 and TRBJ1-2; 7 nucleotides match TRBD1. CDR3 length equals 14 residues. The junction had 11 bases not matched to a gene; V was cut back by 4 bases and J by 8 bases. In germline, CDR1 is SGDLS, CDR2 YYNGEE. The CDR3 loop is CASSQTGTASGYTF. The CDR3 DNA reads as TGTGCCAGCAGCCAAACCGGGACAGCCTCGGGCTACACCTTC.

This chain joins TRBV25-1 and TRBJ2-1; TRBD1 agrees at 7 bases. J lost 2 bases, V lost 9 bases, and 10 bases had no gene match. The CDR3 is 15 amino acids. Looked up from germline, CDR1 is MGHDK and CDR2 is SYGVNS. The CDR3 DNA sequence: TGTGCCAGTCGAGACGTACAGGGGACCTACAATGAGCAGTTCTTC. This translates into CASRDVQGTYNEQFF.

This chain connects TRBV9 to TRBJ2-1; TRBD2 might be the D (5 bases). Trimming took 3 bases from V and 1 from J, leaving 14 bases between them. The CDR3 totals 16 residues. Germline V gives CDR1 SGDLS, CDR2 YYNGEE. CDR3 protein: CASSGTLGPSYNEQFF. The DNA for the CDR3 is TGTGCCAGCAGCGGGACTTTAGGGCCTTCCTACAATGAGCAGTTCTTC.

This chain joins TRBV7-3 and TRBJ2-5; 8 bases fit TRBD2. V lost 2 bases to trimming and J lost 7 bases; unmatched junction nucleotides: 6. CDR1 is SGHTA, CDR2 FQGTGA, per germline. This CDR3 comprises 14 residues. The CDR3 region has the DNA TGTGCCAGCAGCTTAGGGGGACTAGAAGGGACCCAGTACTTC. Translated, it gives CASSLGGLEGTQYF.

Worth noting for this clone: Other nucleotide sequences in the sample specify the same CDR3. The J gene is TRBJ1-1, the V gene TRBV6-1; D may be TRBD1 (5 bases). Germline CDR1 and CDR2: MNHNS and SASEGT. Trimming removed 2 bases at V and 0 bases at J, with 7 bases between. The CDR3 runs 14 residues. CDR3 protein: CASSERGLNTEAFF. CDR3 coding DNA: TGTGCCAGCAGTGAACGGGGGTTGAACACTGAAGCTTTCTTT.

This chain connects TRBV7-7 to TRBJ2-7; D perhaps matches TRBD1 (5 bases). From germline, CDR1 is SSHAT and CDR2 FNYEAQ (reference sequence). The V end was cut by 1 base, the J end by 4 bases, with 14 bases between. The CDR3 contains 15 residues. CDR3 nucleotide sequence: TGTGCCAGCAGCTTAGGGGCAGGGCAGGGTTACGAGCAGTACTTC. Residues: CASSLGAGQGYEQYF.

The chain combines TRBV19 with TRBJ2-1; a weak D match, TRBD1 (5 bases). V shed 5 bases and J shed 12 bases, with 17 bases lying between them. The CDR3 contains 13 residues. Looked up from germline, CDR1 is LNHDA and CDR2 is SQIVND (reference sequence). Written as DNA, the CDR3 is TGTGCCAGTAGTCTTGGGGCGCTGGGTTGGCAGTTCTTC. Translating gives CASSLGALGWQFF.

The chain combines TRBV5-4 with TRBJ2-3; D gene uncertain. The germline V and J ends were trimmed by 0 bases and 4 bases, with 9 bases remaining between them. Germline V gene lookup returns CDR1 SGHNT and CDR2 YYREEE (reference sequence). This CDR3 region has 14 residues. The CDR3 nucleotides are TGTGCCAGCAGCTTGGGGAGAACTGCAGATACGCAGTATTTT. Translation: CASSLGRTADTQYF.

This rearrangement joins TRBV5-6 to TRBJ2-7; 8 bases match TRBD2. CDR1 and CDR2 from the germline V gene are SGHDT and YYEEEE. This CDR3 is 14 amino acids long. Trimming cost V 6 bases and J 5 bases; bases outside gene matches: 10. The CDR3 sequence: CASNFRGGRHEQYF. The CDR3 DNA reads TGTGCCAGCAACTTTCGTGGCGGGAGGCACGAGCAGTACTTC.